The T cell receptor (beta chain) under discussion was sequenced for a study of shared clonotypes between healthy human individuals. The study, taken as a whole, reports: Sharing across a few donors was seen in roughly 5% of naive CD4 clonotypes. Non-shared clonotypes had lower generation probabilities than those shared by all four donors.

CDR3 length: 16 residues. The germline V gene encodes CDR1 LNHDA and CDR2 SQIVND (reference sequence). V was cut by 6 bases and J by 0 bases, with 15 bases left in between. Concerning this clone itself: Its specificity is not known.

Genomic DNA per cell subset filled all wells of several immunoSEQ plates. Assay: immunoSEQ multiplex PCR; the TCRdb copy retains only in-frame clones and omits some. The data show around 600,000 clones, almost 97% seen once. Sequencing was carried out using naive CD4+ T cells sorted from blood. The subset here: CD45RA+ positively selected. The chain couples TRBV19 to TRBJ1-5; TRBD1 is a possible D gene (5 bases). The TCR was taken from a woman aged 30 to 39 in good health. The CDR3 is CASSLPQGYSNQPQHF. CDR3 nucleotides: TGTGCCAGTAGCCTCCCCCAGGGTTATAGCAATCAGCCCCAGCATTTT.